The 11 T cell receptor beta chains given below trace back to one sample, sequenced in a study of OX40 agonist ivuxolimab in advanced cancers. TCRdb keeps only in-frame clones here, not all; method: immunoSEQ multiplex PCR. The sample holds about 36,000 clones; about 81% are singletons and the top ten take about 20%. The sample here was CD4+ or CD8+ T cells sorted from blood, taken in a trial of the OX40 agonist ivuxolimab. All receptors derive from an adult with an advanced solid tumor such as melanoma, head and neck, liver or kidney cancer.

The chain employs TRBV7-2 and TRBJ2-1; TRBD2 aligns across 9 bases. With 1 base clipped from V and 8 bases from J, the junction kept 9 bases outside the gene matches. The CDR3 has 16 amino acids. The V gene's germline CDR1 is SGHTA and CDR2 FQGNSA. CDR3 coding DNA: TGTGCCAGCAGCTTAGGATCGCGGGGGGGATTGGATGAGCAGTTCTTC. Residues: CASSLGSRGGLDEQFF.

This CDR3 is CASSFGTDTQYF. For the CDR3, the DNA is TGTGCCAGCAGCTTTGGGACAGATACGCAGTATTTT. This sequence joins TRBV11-2 and TRBJ2-3; D is unclear. Germline CDR1 and CDR2: SGHAT and FQNNGV. This CDR3 is 12 amino acids long. V was shortened by 3 bases and J by 3 bases, with 4 bases between the two germline ends.

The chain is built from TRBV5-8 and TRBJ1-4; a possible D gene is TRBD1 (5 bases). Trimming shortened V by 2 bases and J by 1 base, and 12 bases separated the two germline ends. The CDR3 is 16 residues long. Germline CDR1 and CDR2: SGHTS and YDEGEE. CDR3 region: CASSFRTGLTNEKLFF. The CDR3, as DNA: TGTGCCAGCAGCTTTCGGACGGGACTAACTAATGAAAAACTGTTTTTT.

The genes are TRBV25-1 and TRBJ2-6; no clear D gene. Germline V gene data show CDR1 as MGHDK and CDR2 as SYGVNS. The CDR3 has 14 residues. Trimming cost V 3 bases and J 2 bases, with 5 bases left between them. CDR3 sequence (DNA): TGTGCCAGCAGTGACCGGGCTGGGGCCAACGTCCTGACTTTC. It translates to CASSDRAGANVLTF.

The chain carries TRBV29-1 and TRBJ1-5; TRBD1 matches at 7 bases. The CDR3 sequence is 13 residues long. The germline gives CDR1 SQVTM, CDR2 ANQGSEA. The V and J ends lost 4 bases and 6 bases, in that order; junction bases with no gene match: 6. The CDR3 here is CSVGDRVGQPQHF. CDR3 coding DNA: TGCAGCGTTGGAGACAGGGTGGGTCAGCCCCAGCATTTT. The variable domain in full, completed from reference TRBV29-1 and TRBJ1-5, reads SAVISQKPSRDICQRGTSLTIQCQVDSQVTMMFWYRQQPGQSLTLIATANQGSEATYESGFVIDKFPISRPNLTFSTLTVSNMSPEDSSIYLCSVGDRVGQPQHFGDGTRLSIL.

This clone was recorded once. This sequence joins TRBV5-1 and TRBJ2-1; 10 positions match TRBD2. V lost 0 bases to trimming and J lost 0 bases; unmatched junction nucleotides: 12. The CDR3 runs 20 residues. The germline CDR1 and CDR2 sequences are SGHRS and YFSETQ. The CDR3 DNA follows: TGCGCCAGCAGCTTGGCCCGTCTAGCGGGAGAGCTTGGCTCCTACAATGAGCAGTTCTTC. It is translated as CASSLARLAGELGSYNEQFF.

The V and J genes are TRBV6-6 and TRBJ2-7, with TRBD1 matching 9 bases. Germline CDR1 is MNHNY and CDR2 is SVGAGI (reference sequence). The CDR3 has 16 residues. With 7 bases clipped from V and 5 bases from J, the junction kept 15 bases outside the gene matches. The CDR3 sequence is CASTRSPGQGPHEQYF. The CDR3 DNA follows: TGTGCCAGCACCAGGTCCCCGGGACAGGGTCCCCACGAGCAGTACTTC.

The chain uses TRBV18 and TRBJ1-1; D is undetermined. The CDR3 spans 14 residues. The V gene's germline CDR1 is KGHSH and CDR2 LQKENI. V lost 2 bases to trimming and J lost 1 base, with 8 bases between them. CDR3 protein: CASSPRPGNTEAFF. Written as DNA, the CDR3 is TGTGCCAGCTCACCAAGGCCCGGGAACACTGAAGCTTTCTTT.

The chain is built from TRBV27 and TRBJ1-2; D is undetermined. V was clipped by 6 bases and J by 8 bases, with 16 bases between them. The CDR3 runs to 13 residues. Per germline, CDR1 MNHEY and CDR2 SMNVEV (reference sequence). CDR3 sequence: CASSPRTDKGYTF. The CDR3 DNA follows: TGTGCCAGCAGCCCCCGTACCGATAAGGGCTACACCTTC.

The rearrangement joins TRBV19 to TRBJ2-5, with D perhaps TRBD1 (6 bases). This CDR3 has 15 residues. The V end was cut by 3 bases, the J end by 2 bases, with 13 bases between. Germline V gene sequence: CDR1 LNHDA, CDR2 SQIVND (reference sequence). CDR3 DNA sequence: TGTGCCAGTAGTATGTGGGGGCCGTTACAAGAGACCCAGTACTTC. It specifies CASSMWGPLQETQYF.

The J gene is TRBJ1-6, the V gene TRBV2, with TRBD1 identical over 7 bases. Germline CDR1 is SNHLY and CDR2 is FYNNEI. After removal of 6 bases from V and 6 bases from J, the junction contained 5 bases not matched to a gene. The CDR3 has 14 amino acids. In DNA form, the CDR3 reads TGTGCCAGCAGGGTAACAGGGGCTAATTCACCCCTCCACTTT. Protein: CASRVTGANSPLHF.